What follows is one TCR beta chain and its context. Its antigen is undetermined. A junction boundary mismatches the germline segment, possibly from a read error. Assay used: immunoSEQ multiplex PCR; TCRdb lists only in-frame clones, some missing. This sample yields 150,000 or so clones, of which approximately 88% are seen a single time; approximately 3.6% belongs to the top ten. This entry is derived from a study of T cell responses to AZD1222 COVID-19 vaccine. Broader study findings: Spike-specific TCR breadth and depth went up after people got two AZD1222 doses. The study identified only five to seven AZD1222 recipients as seropositive at baseline.

Looked up from germline, CDR1 is SSHAT and CDR2 is FNYEAQ (reference sequence). The CDR3 runs to 14 residues. The specimen was peripheral blood, collected on day 0 of MenACWY control vaccination. The genes are TRBV7-7 and TRBJ1-3; D gene unclear. The TCR was taken from an adult in good health. In DNA, the CDR3 is TGTGCTAGCAGCGCGGACTTTTCTGGAAACACCATATATTTT. Protein product: CASSADFSGNTIYF.